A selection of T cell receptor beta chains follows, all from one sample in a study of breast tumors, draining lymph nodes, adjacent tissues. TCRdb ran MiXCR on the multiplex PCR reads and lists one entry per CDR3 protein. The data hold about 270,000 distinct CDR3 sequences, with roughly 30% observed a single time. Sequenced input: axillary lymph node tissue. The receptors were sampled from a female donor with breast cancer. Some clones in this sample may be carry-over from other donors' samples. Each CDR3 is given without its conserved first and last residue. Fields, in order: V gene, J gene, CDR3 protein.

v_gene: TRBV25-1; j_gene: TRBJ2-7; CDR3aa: ASSLGTSGSIREQH
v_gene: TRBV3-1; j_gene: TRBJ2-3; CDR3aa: ASSQGLAGGLGDTQY
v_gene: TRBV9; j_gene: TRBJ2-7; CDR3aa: ASSGASDYYEQY
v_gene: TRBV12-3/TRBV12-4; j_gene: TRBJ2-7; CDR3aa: ASSLYVYEQY
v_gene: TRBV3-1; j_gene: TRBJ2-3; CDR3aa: ASSRSVTTDTQY
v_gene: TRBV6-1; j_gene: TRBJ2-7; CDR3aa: ASSLPAVPSSYEQY
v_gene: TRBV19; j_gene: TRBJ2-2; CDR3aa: ASSPTPTTGGTTGELF
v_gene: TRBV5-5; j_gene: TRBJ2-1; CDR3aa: ASSPSGNTYNEQF
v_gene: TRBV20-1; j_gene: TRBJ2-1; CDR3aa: SASVMGPVDNEQF
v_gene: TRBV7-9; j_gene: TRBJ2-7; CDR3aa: ASSIRQGREQY
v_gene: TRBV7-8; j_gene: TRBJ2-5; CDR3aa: ASSLGLAGLQETQY
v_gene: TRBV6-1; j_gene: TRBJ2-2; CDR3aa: ASSYSELF
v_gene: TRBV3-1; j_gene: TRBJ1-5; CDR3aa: ASSPGTGSNQPQH
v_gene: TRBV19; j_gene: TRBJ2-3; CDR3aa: ASRNTDTQY
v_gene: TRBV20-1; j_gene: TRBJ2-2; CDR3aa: SASSRQGFAGELF
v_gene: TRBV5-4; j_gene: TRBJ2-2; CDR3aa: ASSLDSSGELF
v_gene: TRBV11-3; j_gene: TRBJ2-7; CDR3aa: ASSSDRTGGGEQY
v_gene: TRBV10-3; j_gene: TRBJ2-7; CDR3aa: AISEQEYEQY
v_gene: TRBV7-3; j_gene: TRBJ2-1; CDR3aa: ASSHRLSGTGSPYNEQF
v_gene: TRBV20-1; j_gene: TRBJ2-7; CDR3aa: SAVGTRSYEQY
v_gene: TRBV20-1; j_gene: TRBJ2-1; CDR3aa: SASSTLIEQF
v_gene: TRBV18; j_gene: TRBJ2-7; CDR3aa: ASSSGQTLLYEQY
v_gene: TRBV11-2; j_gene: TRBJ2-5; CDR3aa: ASSLVPGQGPETQY
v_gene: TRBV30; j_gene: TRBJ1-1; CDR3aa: AWRVKVGGVAF
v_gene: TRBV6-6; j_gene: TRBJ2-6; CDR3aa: ASSSGVGGANVLT
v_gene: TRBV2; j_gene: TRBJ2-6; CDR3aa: ALGGLLLGTGANVLT
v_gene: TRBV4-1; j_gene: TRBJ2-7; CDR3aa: ASSPRGGGSSYEQY
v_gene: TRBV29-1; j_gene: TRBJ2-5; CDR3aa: SVAQETQY
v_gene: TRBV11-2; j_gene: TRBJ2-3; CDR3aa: ASSPGDGRARGTDTQY
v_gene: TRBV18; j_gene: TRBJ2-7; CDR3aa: ASSERLAGGFYEQY
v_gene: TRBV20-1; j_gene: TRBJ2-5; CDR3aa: SPRGWETQY
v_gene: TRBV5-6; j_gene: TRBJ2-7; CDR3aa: ASSLDNSEQY
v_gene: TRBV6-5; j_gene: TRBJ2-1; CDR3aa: ASSLASGTTNEQF
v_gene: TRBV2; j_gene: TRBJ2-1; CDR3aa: ASSEQGLNEQF
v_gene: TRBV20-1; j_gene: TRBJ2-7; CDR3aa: SALAAHSYEQY
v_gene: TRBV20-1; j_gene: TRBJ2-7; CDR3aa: SARPDRALSSYEQY
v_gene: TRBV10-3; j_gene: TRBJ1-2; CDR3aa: AIGQTGDGYT